The sequence of this T cell receptor beta chain was determined in a study of regulatory T cells in long-lasting Graves disease. Time point denoted: newly diagnosed GD, antithyroid drugs for less than 3 months. The authors made the TCR library using RNA they extracted from PBMCs. Germline lookup yields CDR1 MNHNS and CDR2 SASEGT. The CDR3 has 15 residues. Trimming removed 6 bases from V and 10 bases from J, with 19 bases in between. HTBI primers from iRepertoire and Arm-PCR of CDR3 regions yielded the TCR beta libraries. TCRdb analysed the multiplex PCR reads with MiXCR anew, one entry per CDR3 protein. This table has about 530,000 distinct CDR3 sequences, approximately 16% appearing once. This clonotype was picked up many times. This same sample was also taken into another study, of T cells in Graves' hyperthyroidism and ophthalmopathy.

The specimen was peripheral blood mononuclear cells (PBMCs), collected at new diagnosis, from a patient treated with antithyroid drugs. This TCR was sampled from a woman between 40 and 65 years old with Graves disease. This sequence joins TRBV6-1 and TRBJ1-6, with D possibly TRBD1 on 6 matching bases. Here the CDR3 DNA reads TGTGCCAGCAGCAAAATACAGGGAACGGGCTCACCCCTCCACTTT. This encodes CASSKIQGTGSPLHF.